This TCR beta chain derives from a study of cytomegalovirus exposure and HLA in healthy donors. The CDR3 length is 12 residues. Per germline, CDR1 MNHNS and CDR2 SASEGT. Trimming shortened V by 3 bases and J by 9 bases, and 9 bases separated the two germline ends. Primers for the PCR totalled 60 Vbeta and 13 Jbeta. TCRdb keeps only in-frame clones here, not all; method: immunoSEQ multiplex PCR. The repertoire holds hundreds of thousands of clones, with around 65% as singletons. The sequenced sample consisted of PBMCs. The J gene is TRBJ1-5, the V gene TRBV6-1, with D maybe TRBD1 (5 bases). This sequence originates from a female donor in good health and CMV-seronegative. CDR3 loop: CASSEAGLPQHF. As DNA, the CDR3 is TGTGCCAGCAGTGAGGCAGGGTTGCCCCAGCATTTT.